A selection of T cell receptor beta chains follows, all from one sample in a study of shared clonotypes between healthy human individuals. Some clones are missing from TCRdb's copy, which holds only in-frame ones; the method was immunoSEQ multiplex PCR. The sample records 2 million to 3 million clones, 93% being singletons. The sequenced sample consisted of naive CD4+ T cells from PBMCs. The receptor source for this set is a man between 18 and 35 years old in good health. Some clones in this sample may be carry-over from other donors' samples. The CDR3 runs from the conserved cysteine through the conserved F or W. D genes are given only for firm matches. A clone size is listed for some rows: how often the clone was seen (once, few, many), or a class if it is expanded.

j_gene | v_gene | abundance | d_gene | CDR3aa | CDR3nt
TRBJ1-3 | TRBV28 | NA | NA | CASSLSSNTIYF | TGTGCCAGCAGTTTGTCTTCCAACACCATATATTTT
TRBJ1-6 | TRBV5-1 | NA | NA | CASSLEGQSSPLHF | TGCGCCAGCAGCTTGGAGGGGCAGTCTTCACCCCTCCACTTT
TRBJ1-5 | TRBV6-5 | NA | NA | CASSSKGRDQPQHF | TGTGCCAGCAGTTCAAAGGGACGGGATCAGCCCCAGCATTTT
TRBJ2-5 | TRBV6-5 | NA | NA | CASSYSSRTGGETQYF | TGTGCCAGCAGTTACTCGAGCCGGACCGGGGGAGAGACCCAGTACTTC
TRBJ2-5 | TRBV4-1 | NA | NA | CASSQVQEPETQYF | TGCGCCAGCAGCCAAGTTCAGGAGCCAGAGACCCAGTACTTC
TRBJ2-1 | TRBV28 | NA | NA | CASSPWRTVAYGTTYFF | NA
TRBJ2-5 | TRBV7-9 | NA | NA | CASSLGGTQTGETQYF | TGTGCCAGCAGCTTAGGGGGGACCCAAACGGGAGAGACCCAGTACTTC
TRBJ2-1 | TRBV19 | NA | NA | CASRYRDGEQFF | TGTGCCAGTAGGTACAGGGATGGTGAGCAGTTCTTC
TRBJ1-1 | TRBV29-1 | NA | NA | CSVEERGGTEAFF | TGCAGCGTTGAAGAGAGGGGGGGCACTGAAGCTTTCTTT
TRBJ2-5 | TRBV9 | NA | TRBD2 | CASTNSGKGETQYF | TGTGCCAGCACCAACAGCGGGAAGGGAGAGACCCAGTACTTC
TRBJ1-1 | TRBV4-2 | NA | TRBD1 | CASSQLDRDTNTEAFF | TGTGCCAGCAGCCAACTCGACAGGGACACGAACACTGAAGCTTTCTTT
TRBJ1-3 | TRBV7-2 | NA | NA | CASSGRDSGNTIYF | TGTGCCAGCTCCGGACGAGACTCTGGAAACACCATATATTTT
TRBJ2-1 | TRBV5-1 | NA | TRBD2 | CASKGMAGVNNEQFF | TGCGCCAGCAAAGGTATGGCGGGAGTGAACAATGAGCAGTTCTTC
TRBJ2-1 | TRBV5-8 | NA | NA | CASSLGQPTFNEQFF | TGTGCCAGCAGCCTTGGACAGCCTACATTCAATGAGCAGTTCTTC
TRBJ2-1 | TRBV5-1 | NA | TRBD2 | CASSPNAGGLNEQFF | TGCGCCAGCAGCCCGAATGCGGGAGGGCTCAATGAGCAGTTCTTC
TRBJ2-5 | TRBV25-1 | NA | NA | CASSDYEETQYF | TGTGCCAGCAGTGACTATGAAGAGACCCAGTACTTC
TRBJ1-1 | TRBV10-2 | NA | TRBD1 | CASSDPDRAGTMNTEAFF | TGCGCCAGCAGTGACCCCGACAGGGCGGGGACCATGAACACTGAAGCTTTCTTT
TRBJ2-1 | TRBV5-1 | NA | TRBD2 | CASSTSGSSVYNEQFF | TGCGCCAGCAGTACGAGCGGGAGCTCTGTTTACAATGAGCAGTTCTTC
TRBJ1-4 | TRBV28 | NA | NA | CASSPPGSLNEKLFF | TGTGCCAGCAGTCCCCCCGGAAGCCTCAATGAAAAACTGTTTTTT
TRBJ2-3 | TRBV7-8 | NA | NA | CASRVGGGAADTQYF | TGTGCCAGCAGGGTAGGAGGGGGCGCAGCAGATACGCAGTATTTT
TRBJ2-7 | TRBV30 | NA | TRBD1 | CAWMTGGFHEQYF | TGTGCCTGGATGACAGGGGGCTTTCACGAGCAGTACTTC
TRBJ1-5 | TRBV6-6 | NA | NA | CASSYGPYSNQPQHF | TGTGCCAGCAGTTACGGCCCGTATAGCAATCAGCCCCAGCATTTT
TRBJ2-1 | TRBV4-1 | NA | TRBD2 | CASSQPTGLAANEQFF | TGCGCCAGCAGCCAGCCGACGGGACTAGCAGCCAATGAGCAGTTCTTC
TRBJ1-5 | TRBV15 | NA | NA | CATSRDKQGGEPQHF | TGTGCCACCAGCAGAGATAAGCAGGGAGGTGAGCCCCAGCATTTT
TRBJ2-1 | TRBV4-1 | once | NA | CASSPPGRNEQFF | TGCGCCAGCAGCCCCCCTGGGCGCAATGAGCAGTTCTTC
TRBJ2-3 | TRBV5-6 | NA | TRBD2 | CASSFWTSGTADTQYF | TGTGCCAGCAGCTTTTGGACTAGCGGGACTGCAGATACGCAGTATTTT
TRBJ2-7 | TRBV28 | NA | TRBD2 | CASNLPGGNEQYF | TGTGCCAGCAATCTACCCGGGGGGAACGAGCAGTACTTC
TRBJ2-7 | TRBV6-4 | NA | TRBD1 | CASSPRQGGGEQYF | TGTGCCAGCAGTCCGAGACAGGGGGGAGGTGAGCAGTACTTC
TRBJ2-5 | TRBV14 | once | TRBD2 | CASSRTRLAGTGTQYF | TGTGCCAGCAGCCGAACGCGACTAGCGGGAACGGGGACCCAGTACTTC
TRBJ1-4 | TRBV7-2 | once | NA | CASSSKVLEKLFF | TGTGCCAGCAGCTCAAAGGTCCTAGAAAAACTGTTTTTT
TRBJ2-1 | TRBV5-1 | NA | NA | CASSPGGGSYNEQFF | TGCGCCAGCAGCCCTGGAGGGGGTTCCTACAATGAGCAGTTCTTC
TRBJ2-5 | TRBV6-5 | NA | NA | CASTQWGAEGETQYF | TGTGCCAGCACCCAGTGGGGGGCCGAGGGAGAGACCCAGTACTTC
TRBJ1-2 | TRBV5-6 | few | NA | CASSQKGGRYGYTF | TGTGCCAGCAGCCAAAAGGGGGGCCGCTATGGCTACACCTTC
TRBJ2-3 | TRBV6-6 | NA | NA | CASTPIESGFTDTQYF | TGTGCCAGCACCCCAATCGAATCGGGCTTCACAGATACGCAGTATTTT
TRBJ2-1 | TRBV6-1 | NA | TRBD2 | CASSEGGRKGNEQFF | TGTGCCAGCAGTGAAGGCGGGAGAAAAGGGAATGAGCAGTTCTTC
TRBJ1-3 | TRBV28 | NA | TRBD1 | CASSPGGTGTTIYF | TGTGCCAGCAGCCCTGGGGGGACAGGGACAACCATATATTTT
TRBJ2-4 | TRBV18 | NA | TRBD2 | CASSRVGRLAGGGLAKNIQYF | TGTGCCAGCTCACGGGTGGGTAGACTAGCGGGAGGCGGTTTGGCCAAAAACATTCAGTACTTC
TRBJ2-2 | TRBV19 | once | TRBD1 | CAGKDRGTGELFF | TGTGCCGGAAAGGACAGGGGCACCGGGGAGCTGTTTTTT
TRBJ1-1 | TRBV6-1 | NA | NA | CASSKRGWGKAFF | TGTGCCAGCAGTAAGCGAGGGTGGGGTAAAGCTTTCTTT
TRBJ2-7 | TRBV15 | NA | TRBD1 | CATSRGTGGVYEQYF | TGTGCCACCAGCAGGGGGACAGGTGGGGTTTACGAGCAGTACTTC
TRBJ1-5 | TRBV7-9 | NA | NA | CASSPGHELNQPQHF | TGTGCCAGCAGCCCGGGACACGAGCTCAATCAGCCCCAGCATTTT
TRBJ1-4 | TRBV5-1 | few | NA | CASSLAPRQIATNEKLFF | TGCGCCAGCAGCTTGGCGCCCCGACAGATTGCAACTAATGAAAAACTGTTTTTT
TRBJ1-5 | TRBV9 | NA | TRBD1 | CASSGQGGQPQHF | TGTGCCAGCAGCGGACAGGGCGGTCAGCCCCAGCATTTT
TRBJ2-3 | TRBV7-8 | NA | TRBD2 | CAGGLSGRRDTQYF | TGTGCCGGGGGGTTGAGCGGGAGACGAGATACGCAGTATTTT
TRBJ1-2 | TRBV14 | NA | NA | CASSQGLLYGYTF | TGTGCCAGCAGCCAAGGACTGCTCTATGGCTACACCTTC
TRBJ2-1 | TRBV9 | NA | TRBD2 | CASSVSGIYNEQFF | TGTGCCAGCAGCGTTAGCGGGATTTACAATGAGCAGTTCTTC